Detailed here is one T cell receptor (beta chain). Its antigen is undetermined. Germline V gene sequence: CDR1 KGHSH, CDR2 LQKENI. This CDR3 spans 16 amino acids. V lost 2 bases, J lost 5 bases, and 8 bases stayed unmatched. The data stem from a study of a mutant IDH1 vaccine in newly diagnosed glioma. Study details: The study started vaccination 4-6 weeks after radiotherapy alone, or with temozolomide cycles.

This sample's time point: week 23, last vaccination. Each dose of the vaccine consisted of 300 ug of mutant IDH1 20-mer peptide, with topical imiquimod. TCRdb keeps only in-frame clones here, not all; method: immunoSEQ multiplex PCR. This sample has tens of thousands of clones, with about nine tenths found just once. The chain uses TRBV18 and TRBJ2-5; 10 positions agree with TRBD2. This TCR came from a middle-aged man with glioma. Sequences were derived from PBMCs, sampled from a glioma patient whose treatment included an IDH1 peptide vaccine. The DNA of the CDR3 is TGTGCCAGCTCACCAAGCTCTAGCGGGAGCGGGGAGACCCAGTACTTC. Translation: CASSPSSSGSGETQYF.